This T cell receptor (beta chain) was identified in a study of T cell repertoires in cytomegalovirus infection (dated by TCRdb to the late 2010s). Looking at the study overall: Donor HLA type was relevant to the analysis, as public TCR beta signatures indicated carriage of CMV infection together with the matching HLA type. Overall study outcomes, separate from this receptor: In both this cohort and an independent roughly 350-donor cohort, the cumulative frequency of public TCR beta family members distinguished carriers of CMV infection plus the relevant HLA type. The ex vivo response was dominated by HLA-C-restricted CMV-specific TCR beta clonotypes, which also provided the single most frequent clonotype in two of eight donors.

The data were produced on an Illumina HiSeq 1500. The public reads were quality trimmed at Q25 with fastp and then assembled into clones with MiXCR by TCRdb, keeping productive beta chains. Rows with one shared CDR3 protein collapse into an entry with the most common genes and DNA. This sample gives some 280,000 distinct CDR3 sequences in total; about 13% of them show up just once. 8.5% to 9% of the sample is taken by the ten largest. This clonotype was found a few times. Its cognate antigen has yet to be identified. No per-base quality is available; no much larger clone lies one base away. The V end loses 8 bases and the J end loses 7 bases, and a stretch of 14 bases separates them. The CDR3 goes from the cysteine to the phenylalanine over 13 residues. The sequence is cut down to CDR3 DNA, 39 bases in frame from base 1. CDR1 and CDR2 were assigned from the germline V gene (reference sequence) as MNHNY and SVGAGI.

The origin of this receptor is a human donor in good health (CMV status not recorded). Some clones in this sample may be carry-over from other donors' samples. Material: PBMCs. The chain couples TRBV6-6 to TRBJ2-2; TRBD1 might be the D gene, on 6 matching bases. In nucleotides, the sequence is TGTGCCAGCCTACAGGGATCGAGCGGGGAGCTGTTTTTT. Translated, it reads CASLQGSSGELFF.